The sequence of this T cell receptor (beta chain) was determined in a study of blood T cell repertoires in COVID-19. Study context: PBMCs, B-cell-depleted T cells, or T cells provided the cDNA or gDNA that made up the material.

Original processing notes: Amplified reference gene primers provided the basis for estimating nucleated cell counts. The repertoire was sequenced with immunoSEQ multiplex PCR; TCRdb's copy has only in-frame clones and lacks some. That table is the source of V, J and clone size, and D and trimming were worked out from the DNA. The profile shows about 250,000 clones, 86% of them singletons. Germline assignment: CDR1 MGHRA and CDR2 YSYEKL. The CDR3 spans 17 residues. The ends lost 1 base at V and 4 bases at J; junction bases unmatched: 7. This receptor was taken from a young woman with active or convalescent COVID-19. The sample taken for sequencing was peripheral blood. This chain connects TRBV4-1 to TRBJ2-1; 10 nucleotides match TRBD2. CDR3 protein: CASSQAARTSGYNEQFF. The CDR3 DNA is TGCGCCAGCAGCCAAGCGGCGCGGACTAGCGGTTACAATGAGCAGTTCTTC.